This T cell receptor (beta chain) was recorded in a study of OX40 agonist ivuxolimab in advanced cancers. On the study more broadly: Cohort: 80% to 90% men, mean age about 60, aged about 23 to 79.

Assay: immunoSEQ multiplex PCR; the TCRdb copy retains only in-frame clones and omits some. Among around 37,000 clones listed, roughly 84% were seen once. Trimming removed 4 bases from V and 3 bases from J; junction bases left unmatched: 0. Germline CDR1 is LNHDA and CDR2 is SQIVND (reference sequence). There are 13 residues in the CDR3. About this clone: Its specificity is unknown.

Findings and limits, study-wide: Among T cells, CD8+ cells averaged more expanded clones than CD4+ cells.

J is TRBJ2-1 and V is TRBV19, with TRBD1 matching 7 bases. This TCR derives from an adult with an advanced solid tumor such as melanoma, head and neck, liver or kidney cancer. The sequences come from CD4+ or CD8+ T cells sorted from blood, collected in a trial of the OX40 agonist ivuxolimab. CDR3 coding DNA: TGTGCCAGTAGTAGGGACAGCTACAATGAGCAGTTCTTC. Its protein product is CASSRDSYNEQFF.